These T cell receptor beta chains were read from a single sample in a study of CD8 T cells in Susac syndrome. TCRdb re-derived calls from the immunoSEQ multiplex PCR reads in MiXCR, one entry per CDR3 protein. The sample holds fewer than 85,000 distinct CDR3 sequences, around 94% seen once. Sequencing was carried out using CD8+ T cells from PBMCs. These receptors were obtained from a human donor with Susac syndrome. The CDR3 runs from the conserved cysteine through the conserved F or W. The order of the fields is V gene, J gene, D gene, clone size, CDR3 protein, CDR3 DNA. D genes are given only for firm matches. A clone size is listed for some rows: how often the clone was seen (once, few, many), or a class if it is expanded.

V gene: TRBV19
J gene: TRBJ2-7
D gene: .
clone size: .
CDR3 protein: CASTRGYEQYF
CDR3 DNA: TGTGCCAGTACCCGGGGTTACGAGCAGTACTTC

V gene: TRBV7-9
J gene: TRBJ2-5
D gene: .
clone size: .
CDR3 protein: CASSFLGGVETQYF
CDR3 DNA: TGTGCCAGCAGCTTTCTCGGGGGCGTAGAGACCCAGTACTTC

V gene: TRBV19
J gene: TRBJ2-3
D gene: .
clone size: once
CDR3 protein: CATSVDWADTQYF
CDR3 DNA: TGTGCCACCTCGGTAGATTGGGCAGATACGCAGTATTTT

V gene: TRBV11-2
J gene: TRBJ1-1
D gene: .
clone size: .
CDR3 protein: CASSSTIMNTEAFF
CDR3 DNA: TGTGCCAGCAGCTCGACGATCATGAACACTGAAGCTTTCTTT

V gene: TRBV6-6
J gene: TRBJ2-1
D gene: TRBD2
clone size: .
CDR3 protein: CASSSQTSGAYNEQFF
CDR3 DNA: TGTGCCAGCAGTTCCCAGACTAGCGGGGCCTACAATGAGCAGTTCTTC

V gene: TRBV29-1
J gene: TRBJ2-7
D gene: .
clone size: .
CDR3 protein: CSVEIGTSTYEQYF
CDR3 DNA: TGCAGCGTTGAAATAGGGACATCCACTTACGAGCAGTACTTC

V gene: TRBV10-3
J gene: TRBJ2-2
D gene: .
clone size: .
CDR3 protein: CAISWRDGTGELFF
CDR3 DNA: TGTGCCATCAGTTGGAGGGATGGCACCGGGGAGCTGTTTTTT

V gene: TRBV27
J gene: TRBJ1-2
D gene: TRBD1
clone size: .
CDR3 protein: CASSTQGADGYTF
CDR3 DNA: TGTGCCAGCAGCACACAGGGGGCTGACGGCTACACCTTC

V gene: TRBV6-5
J gene: TRBJ2-2
D gene: .
clone size: .
CDR3 protein: CASSYSDETGELFF
CDR3 DNA: TGTGCCAGCAGTTACTCAGATGAGACCGGGGAGCTGTTTTTT

V gene: TRBV15
J gene: TRBJ2-5
D gene: TRBD2
clone size: .
CDR3 protein: CATSGDLAGGETQYF
CDR3 DNA: TGTGCCACCAGCGGGGACCTAGCGGGGGGGGAGACCCAGTACTTC

V gene: TRBV20-1
J gene: TRBJ1-1
D gene: .
clone size: .
CDR3 protein: CSARDPGVNTEAFF
CDR3 DNA: TGCAGTGCTAGAGATCCAGGGGTGAACACTGAAGCTTTCTTT

V gene: TRBV29-1
J gene: TRBJ1-2
D gene: .
clone size: .
CDR3 protein: CSVANTGHPGYTF
CDR3 DNA: TGCAGCGTTGCGAACACAGGCCACCCTGGCTACACCTTC

V gene: TRBV4-3
J gene: TRBJ1-2
D gene: .
clone size: .
CDR3 protein: CASSPQRDHYGYTF
CDR3 DNA: TGCGCCAGCAGCCCCCAGAGGGATCACTATGGCTACACCTTC

V gene: TRBV15
J gene: TRBJ1-2
D gene: .
clone size: .
CDR3 protein: CATSVDRSGGYTF
CDR3 DNA: TGTGCCACCAGCGTAGACAGGAGTGGTGGCTACACCTTC

V gene: TRBV20-1
J gene: TRBJ1-3
D gene: .
clone size: .
CDR3 protein: CSAREGAGNTIYF
CDR3 DNA: TGCAGTGCTAGAGAAGGGGCGGGAAACACCATATATTTT

V gene: TRBV27
J gene: TRBJ2-6
D gene: .
clone size: .
CDR3 protein: CASSLGGANVLTF
CDR3 DNA: TGTGCCAGCAGTCTTGGTGGGGCCAACGTCCTGACTTTC

V gene: TRBV20-1
J gene: TRBJ2-7
D gene: .
clone size: .
CDR3 protein: CSAPPLYSYEQYF
CDR3 DNA: TGCAGTGCCCCCCCTTTATACTCCTACGAGCAGTACTTC

V gene: TRBV2
J gene: TRBJ2-3
D gene: TRBD1
clone size: .
CDR3 protein: CATVGQGQLDTQYF
CDR3 DNA: TGTGCCACCGTAGGACAGGGGCAGTTGGATACGCAGTATTTT

V gene: TRBV5-4
J gene: TRBJ1-1
D gene: .
clone size: few
CDR3 protein: CASSLRANTEAFF
CDR3 DNA: TGTGCCAGCAGCTTGAGGGCCAACACTGAAGCTTTCTTT

V gene: TRBV7-8
J gene: TRBJ2-3
D gene: .
clone size: .
CDR3 protein: CASRAATDTQYF
CDR3 DNA: TGTGCCAGCAGAGCTGCCACAGATACGCAGTATTTT

V gene: TRBV7-9
J gene: TRBJ2-7
D gene: .
clone size: .
CDR3 protein: CASSRSDSPMVYEQYF
CDR3 DNA: TGTGCCAGCAGCCGTAGCGACAGCCCCATGGTCTACGAGCAGTACTTC

V gene: TRBV28
J gene: TRBJ2-5
D gene: TRBD2
clone size: .
CDR3 protein: CASSLLVSGGQETQYF
CDR3 DNA: TGTGCCAGCAGTCTGTTAGTAAGCGGGGGGCAAGAGACCCAGTACTTC